The rows below give T cell receptor beta chains drawn from one sample of a study of blood T cell repertoires in COVID-19. The repertoire was sequenced with immunoSEQ multiplex PCR; TCRdb's copy has only in-frame clones and lacks some. The sample comprises under 350,000 clones, approximately 89% of which are singletons, and over 2% rests with the top ten. The sample comprised PBMCs or T cells enriched from blood (not recorded which). Receptors were obtained from a woman between 18 and 29 years old who had recovered from COVID-19. CDR3s leave out the opening cysteine and the closing phenylalanine or tryptophan. The order of the fields is V gene, J gene, CDR3 protein.

v_gene: TRBV10-3; j_gene: TRBJ2-7; CDR3aa: AIMMTSGGYEQY
v_gene: TRBV5-4; j_gene: TRBJ2-7; CDR3aa: ASSSDGNPYEQY
v_gene: TRBV9; j_gene: TRBJ2-2; CDR3aa: ASSVESTGELF
v_gene: TRBV2; j_gene: TRBJ1-2; CDR3aa: ASSEKGWGGLYYGYT
v_gene: TRBV28; j_gene: TRBJ2-3; CDR3aa: ASSTRTSGSTDTQY
v_gene: TRBV28; j_gene: TRBJ1-5; CDR3aa: ASSSLGGMGGNQPQH
v_gene: TRBV11-3; j_gene: TRBJ2-7; CDR3aa: ASSLDPASSEQY
v_gene: TRBV7-9; j_gene: TRBJ1-1; CDR3aa: ASRTREGTEAF
v_gene: TRBV6-5; j_gene: TRBJ1-1; CDR3aa: ASSRARGTEAF
v_gene: TRBV6-5; j_gene: TRBJ1-2; CDR3aa: ASSYDRNNYGYT
v_gene: TRBV28; j_gene: TRBJ1-1; CDR3aa: ASSSSPPPGGSTEAF
v_gene: TRBV7-9; j_gene: TRBJ2-2; CDR3aa: ASSRTSNTGELF
v_gene: TRBV4-1; j_gene: TRBJ1-1; CDR3aa: ASSQGVSNTEAF
v_gene: TRBV6-5; j_gene: TRBJ1-1; CDR3aa: ASRTFGTEAF